This is a list of T cell receptor beta chains from one sample in a study of blood T cell repertoires in COVID-19. The data were produced by immunoSEQ multiplex PCR, yet TCRdb's version contains in-frame clones alone and is incomplete. The data hold about 170,000 clones, with about 86% observed a single time. Sequencing was carried out using peripheral blood. These receptors were obtained from a woman in her 70s who had recovered from COVID-19. Each CDR3 is given with its conserved first and last residue. A D gene is named only where the DNA matches it firmly. Clone size is given for some rows only: seen once, a few or many times, or a class if the clone is expanded.

V gene	D gene	J gene	clone size	CDR3 DNA	CDR3 protein
TRBV6-6	-	TRBJ2-7	-	TGTGCCAGCAGCCGCTCGGGAGACAGGGACTACGAGCAGTACTTC	CASSRSGDRDYEQYF
TRBV5-1	TRBD2	TRBJ2-5	-	TGCGCCAGCAGCTTGGTTCCCCCGAGACTAGCGGGGGCCCGTTGGGAGACCCAGTACTTC	CASSLVPPRLAGARWETQYF
TRBV27	TRBD1	TRBJ2-6	-	TGTGCCAGCAGCTTCGACAGGGGGATGGCTGGGGCCAACGTCCTGACTTTC	CASSFDRGMAGANVLTF
TRBV5-1	-	TRBJ2-5	-	TGCGCCAGCAGCTTTGGGGCCCAAGAGACCCAGTACTTC	CASSFGAQETQYF
TRBV27	TRBD2	TRBJ2-2	-	TGTGCCAGCAGTTTATCGGGGACTAGCGGGAGGGTCGGGGAGCTGTTTTTT	CASSLSGTSGRVGELFF
TRBV30	-	TRBJ2-7	-	TGTGCCTGGAGTGTACAGGAGAGACGCGAGCAGTACTTC	CAWSVQERREQYF
TRBV28	TRBD2	TRBJ2-7	-	TGTGCCAGCAGTTCCCTAGGGCGGGGGGGCGAGCAGTACTTC	CASSSLGRGGEQYF
TRBV11-3	TRBD1	TRBJ2-3	-	TGTGCCAGCAGCCGCCAGCATGGGACAGGGTCAGGAGGGGATACGCAGTATTTT	CASSRQHGTGSGGDTQYF
TRBV18	-	TRBJ2-7	-	TGTGCCAGCTCACCACGGCCAGAGGCACACTACGAGCAGTACTTC	CASSPRPEAHYEQYF
TRBV7-2	-	TRBJ1-1	-	TGTGCCAGCAGCCCCCGGACAGAGAACACTGAAGCTTTCTTT	CASSPRTENTEAFF
TRBV7-3	TRBD2	TRBJ2-3	-	TGTAGCGGGAGGGAGACAGATACGCAGTATTTT	CSGRETDTQYF
TRBV18	-	TRBJ1-4	once	TGTGCCAGCTCCCGACGGGCGGGAACTAATGAAAAACTGTTTTTT	CASSRRAGTNEKLFF
TRBV2	-	TRBJ1-2	-	TGTGCCAGCAGTGAAAATGAAGGCCTGGGCGGCTACACCTTC	CASSENEGLGGYTF
TRBV6-5	TRBD1	TRBJ1-3	once	TGTGCCAGCAGTCGTGGGACAGCCTCTGGAAACACCATATATTTT	CASSRGTASGNTIYF
TRBV7-9	-	TRBJ1-1	-	TGTGCCAGCAGGTCTACGGTCGTGAACACTGAAGCTTTCTTT	CASRSTVVNTEAFF
TRBV12-5	-	TRBJ2-2	-	TGTGCTAGTGGTTTGGTACAGGGATATACCGGGGAGCTGTTTTTT	CASGLVQGYTGELFF
TRBV7-8	TRBD2	TRBJ2-7	-	TGTGCCAGCAGCCCTGCCCCGCGGGAGCTGCGCTACGAGCAGTACTTC	CASSPAPRELRYEQYF
TRBV10-3	-	TRBJ2-1	-	TGTGCCATCAGCGGCCAGCAGGGCCCCTTCAATGAGCAGTTCTTC	CAISGQQGPFNEQFF
TRBV2	TRBD1	TRBJ1-2	once	TGTGCCAGCAAGTTAGGGGGCAGCGACTATGGCTACACCTTC	CASKLGGSDYGYTF
TRBV4-1	TRBD2	TRBJ2-3	-	TGCGCCAGCAGCCAAGTCCCCAGCGGGGGAGGTCGGACAGATACGCAGTATTTT	CASSQVPSGGGRTDTQYF
TRBV4-2	-	TRBJ2-1	many	TGTGCCAGCAGCCAAGATTCACCTTCAACATACAATGAGCAGTTCTTC	CASSQDSPSTYNEQFF
TRBV5-1	TRBD1	TRBJ2-3	-	TGCGCCAGCCGGACAGGACCGCTGGCGTATTTT	CASRTGPLAYF
TRBV7-2	TRBD2	TRBJ2-3	once	TGTGCCAGCAGCCCCCCGGGACTAGCGGGAGGCGGAGATACGCAGTATTTT	CASSPPGLAGGGDTQYF
TRBV16	TRBD1	TRBJ2-2	once	TGTGCCAGCAGTCCCGACAGGGGAATCACCGGGGAGCTGTTTTTT	CASSPDRGITGELFF
TRBV5-6	-	TRBJ2-3	-	TGTGCCAGCAGCTTGGCCCCCGGAGGGGATACGCAGTATTTT	CASSLAPGGDTQYF
TRBV5-6	-	TRBJ2-5	-	TGTGCCAGCAGCTTGACTCCCCAAGAGACCCAGTACTTC	CASSLTPQETQYF
TRBV24-1	-	TRBJ1-2	-	TGTGCCACCAGCCGGACAGCGGCCGGCGGCTACACCTTC	CATSRTAAGGYTF
TRBV10-3	-	TRBJ1-2	-	TGTGCCATCTCCGGGGGGGCCCCAGGGGGCTACACCTTC	CAISGGAPGGYTF
TRBV6-5	TRBD1	TRBJ1-4	-	TGTGCCAGCATGGGGACAGGGTGGGCTAATGAAAAACTGTTTTTT	CASMGTGWANEKLFF
TRBV7-7	-	TRBJ2-6	-	TGTGCTAGCGGCCCGGGGGTAGCTGGGGCCAACGTCCTGACTTTC	CASGPGVAGANVLTF
TRBV5-4	-	TRBJ2-7	once	TGTGCCAGCAGCTTGGGACAGGACCCCGTGTACGAGCAGTACTTC	CASSLGQDPVYEQYF
TRBV19	-	TRBJ1-5	-	TGTGCCAGTAGACAGTATGGGAGACAGGCTTATCAGCCCCAGCATTTT	CASRQYGRQAYQPQHF
TRBV2	TRBD1	TRBJ1-5	few	TGTGCCAGCAGTGAACCTGGGGCAGGGGGTCAGCCCCAGCATTTT	CASSEPGAGGQPQHF
TRBV6-4	TRBD2	TRBJ2-1	-	TGTGCCAGCAGCCCCACTAGCGGGGGGGATGAGCAGTTCTTC	CASSPTSGGDEQFF
TRBV9	TRBD1	TRBJ1-6	-	TGTGCCAGCAGCGTAGTAGGGGGCCCGGGGTCACCCCTCCACTTT	CASSVVGGPGSPLHF
TRBV4-2	-	TRBJ1-6	-	TGTGCCAGCAGCCAAGATGTGCGCTCCTATAATTCACCCCTCCACTTT	CASSQDVRSYNSPLHF
TRBV15	-	TRBJ1-4	-	TGTGCCACCAGCAGAGACCCGACCGGAGGTGAAAAACTGTTTTTT	CATSRDPTGGEKLFF
TRBV3-1/TRBV3-2	-	TRBJ2-7	-	TGTGCCAGCAGCCGCCGGGACATGTCCTACGAGCAGTACTTC	CASSRRDMSYEQYF
TRBV15	TRBD1	TRBJ2-1	-	TGTGCCACCGGACAGGGGGGGAATGAGCAGTTCTTC	CATGQGGNEQFF
TRBV3-1/TRBV3-2	-	TRBJ2-7	-	TGTGCCAGCAGCCAAGTTGAGGAGACAGGATACTCCTACGAGCAGTACTTC	CASSQVEETGYSYEQYF
TRBV6-5	-	TRBJ1-2	-	TGTGCCAGCAGTTACGGCCCCGGGGGAAGCTACACCTTC	CASSYGPGGSYTF
TRBV6-1	-	TRBJ1-3	-	TGTGCCAGCAGTGTGGGGGGACCGTCCTCTGGAAACACCATATATTTT	CASSVGGPSSGNTIYF
TRBV29-1	TRBD1	TRBJ1-2	-	TGCAGCGCCGGGACAGGCGCCGTCTATGGCTACACCTTC	CSAGTGAVYGYTF
TRBV30	-	TRBJ2-6	-	TGTGCCTGGACTAATACGGGACACCCGGTGGGCAACGTCCTGACTTTC	CAWTNTGHPVGNVLTF
TRBV9	-	TRBJ2-3	-	TGTGCCAGCGGACGGGGGACTCCTAGCACAGATACGCAGTATTTT	CASGRGTPSTDTQYF
TRBV19	TRBD1	TRBJ1-1	-	TGTGCCAGCGGTGACAGGGCGAACACTGAAGCTTTCTTT	CASGDRANTEAFF
TRBV30	TRBD1	TRBJ2-3	few	TGTGCCTGGAGGCCCACAGGGGTCGCGCAGTATTTT	CAWRPTGVAQYF
TRBV7-6	-	TRBJ1-6	-	TGTGCCAGCAGCCTTACCCCCGACAGTAATTCACCCCTCCACTTT	CASSLTPDSNSPLHF
TRBV7-8	-	TRBJ1-2	-	TGTGCCAGCAGCTTAGGTCCCGGGGGCTACACCTTC	CASSLGPGGYTF